This T cell receptor beta chain was documented in a study of CD8 T cells in Susac syndrome. Study-level background: Sequenced Susac syndrome patients included more than five with active disease and eight who were in remission.

On this clonotype itself: Its antigen is not identified.

The CDR3 totals 15 residues. Germline CDR1 and CDR2: DFQATT and SNEGSKA (reference sequence). The V gene end was trimmed by 2 bases and the J gene end by 7 bases; junction bases not matched to a gene: 13. Random hexamers primed reverse transcription of about 0.45 to 1 ug RNA. The authors amplified TCR beta CDR3 across 54 Vbeta and 13 Jbeta using immunoSEQ multiplex PCR. A single record per CDR3 protein comes from TCRdb applying MiXCR to the immunoSEQ multiplex PCR reads. The table includes about 240,000 distinct CDR3 sequences, 96% detected once. Both CD4+ and CD8+ T cells were negatively isolated, and TEMRA cells underwent FACS enrichment. Study findings and constraints: As acknowledged by the study, its TCR sequencing and HLA analysis included a relatively small number of individuals.

The sample was CD4+ T cells from PBMCs. The TCR was taken from a human donor with Susac syndrome. The chain is built from TRBV20-1 and TRBJ2-7; 8 bases fit TRBD2. The CDR3 here is CSARSGSGRTREQYF. As DNA, the CDR3 is TGCAGTGCTAGATCCGGGAGCGGGAGAACTAGGGAGCAGTACTTC.